This TCR beta chain is from a study of response to subunit inactivated influenza vaccine. Germline-derived CDR1 and CDR2 are LGHNA and YNFKEQ. This CDR3 region has 15 residues. Trimming removed 1 base at V and 0 bases at J, with 10 bases between. General observations from the study: Researchers suggested that each seasonal influenza vaccination recruits few new T cells.

This clonotype was observed many times. Its antigen is still unknown. TCRdb re-analysed the RT-PCR reads in MiXCR, keeping a single row per CDR3 protein. The sample yields hundreds of thousands of distinct CDR3 sequences, less than 20% seen once. The receptor comes from a man aged 45-65 years who received an inactivated influenza vaccine. The sequenced sample was PBMCs from blood, obtained around 5 days after vaccination. The J gene is TRBJ2-7, the V gene TRBV4-2, with D possibly matching TRBD2 (5 bases). Here the CDR3 reads CASSQGSGNSYEQYF. The CDR3 nucleotides read TGTGCCAGCAGCCAAGGAAGCGGTAACTCCTACGAGCAGTACTTC.